The clone carrying this T cell receptor beta chain was seen a few times. A Seattle source enrolled patients during active infection and followed them longitudinally. These data belong to a study of blood T cell repertoires in COVID-19. About the research overall: PBMCs, B-cell-depleted T cells, or T cells were the source of the cDNA or gDNA that made up the material.

The CDR3 contains 13 residues. With 6 bases removed from V and 1 base from J, the gap between germline ends came to 10 bases. Method: immunoSEQ multiplex PCR; TCRdb's copy keeps in-frame clones and lacks some. The sample has about 350,000 clones; approximately 89% are singletons. The V call is TRBV12-3 or TRBV12-4, the J call TRBJ2-7; weak D call: TRBD2 (6 bases). The origin of this receptor is a woman aged 55 to 70 with COVID-19, enrolled during active disease. Material: peripheral blood. The CDR3 loop reads CASRMGTSYEQYF. The CDR3 DNA follows: TGTGCCAGCAGGATGGGGACTTCCTACGAGCAGTACTTC.